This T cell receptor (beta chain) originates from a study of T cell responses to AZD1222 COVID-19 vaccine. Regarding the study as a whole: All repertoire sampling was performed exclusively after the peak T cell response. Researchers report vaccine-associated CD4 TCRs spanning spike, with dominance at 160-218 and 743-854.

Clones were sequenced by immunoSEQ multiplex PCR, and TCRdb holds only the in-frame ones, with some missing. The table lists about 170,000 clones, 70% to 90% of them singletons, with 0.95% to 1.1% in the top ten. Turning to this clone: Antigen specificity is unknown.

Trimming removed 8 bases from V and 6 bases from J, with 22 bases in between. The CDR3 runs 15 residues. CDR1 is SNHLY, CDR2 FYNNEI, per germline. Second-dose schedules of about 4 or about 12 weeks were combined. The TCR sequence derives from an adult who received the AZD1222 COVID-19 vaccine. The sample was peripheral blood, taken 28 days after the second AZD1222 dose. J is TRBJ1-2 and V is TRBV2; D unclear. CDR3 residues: CASRVKGFIAHGYTF. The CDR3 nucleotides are TGTGCCAGCCGCGTCAAGGGTTTTATTGCGCATGGCTACACCTTC.